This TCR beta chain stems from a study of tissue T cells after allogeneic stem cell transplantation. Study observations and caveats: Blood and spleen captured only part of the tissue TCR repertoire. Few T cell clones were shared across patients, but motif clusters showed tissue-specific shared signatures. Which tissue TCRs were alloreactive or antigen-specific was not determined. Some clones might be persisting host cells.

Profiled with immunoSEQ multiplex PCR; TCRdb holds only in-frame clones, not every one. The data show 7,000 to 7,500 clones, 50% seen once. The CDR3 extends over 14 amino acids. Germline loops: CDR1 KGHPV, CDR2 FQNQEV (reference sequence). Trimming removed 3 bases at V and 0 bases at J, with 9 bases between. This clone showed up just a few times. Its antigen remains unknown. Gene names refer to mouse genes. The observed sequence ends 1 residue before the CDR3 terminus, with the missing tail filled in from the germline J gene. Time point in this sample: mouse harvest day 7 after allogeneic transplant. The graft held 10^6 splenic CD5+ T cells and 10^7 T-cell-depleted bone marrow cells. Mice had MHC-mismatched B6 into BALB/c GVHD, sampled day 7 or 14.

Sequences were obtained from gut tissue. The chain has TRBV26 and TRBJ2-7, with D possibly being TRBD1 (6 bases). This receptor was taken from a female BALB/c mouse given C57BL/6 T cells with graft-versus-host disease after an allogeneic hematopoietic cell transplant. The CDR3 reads CASSLAGVSYEQYF. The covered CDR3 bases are TGTGCCAGCAGTCTCGCAGGGGTCTCCTATGAACAGTAC. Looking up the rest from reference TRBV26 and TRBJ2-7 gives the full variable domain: NSKVIQTPRYLVKGQGQKAKMRCIPEKGHPVVFWYQQNKNNEFKFLINFQNQEVLQQIDMTEKRFSAECPSNSPCSLEIQSSEAGDSALYLCASSLAGVSYEQYFGPGTRLTVL.